A few counts support the clone carrying this T cell receptor beta chain. Antigen: not known. Synthesis of TCR cDNA relied on 5'RACE template switching, which attached a universal primer site and UMIs. TCRdb re-analysed the 5' RACE reads in MiXCR, keeping a single row per CDR3 protein. The table shows hundreds of thousands of distinct CDR3 sequences, with 18% occurring only once. After removal of 5 bases from V and 1 base from J, the junction contained 5 bases not matched to a gene. CDR1 SGHTA and CDR2 FQGNSA come from the germline V gene. This CDR3 is built from 15 residues. This sample is drawn from a study of T cells after yellow fever vaccination. Overall study results and limits: A large majority of primary-vaccination clones showed up again after the booster (about 97% CD4, roughly 88% CD8). Some clonotypes were seen in both the CD4 and the CD8 compartments. These made up a small share and likely arose from convergent recombination. Contamination by abundant bulk-population clonotypes could be present in FACS-sorted repertoires.

The input for sequencing was PBMCs, taken before the yellow fever booster vaccination. The clonotype originates from a young man who received the YFV17D yellow fever vaccine. The chain links TRBV7-2 to TRBJ1-1; 9 nucleotides match TRBD1. The CDR3, as DNA: TGTGCCAGCAGCGCCCAGGGACAGGGGAACACTGAAGCTTTCTTT. Its translation: CASSAQGQGNTEAFF.